Shown below are 7 T cell receptor beta chains from a single sample sequenced in a study of T cell repertoires in cytomegalovirus infection. Using its own MiXCR run on the reads, TCRdb lists one record per CDR3 protein. The top ten clones hold 15% to 20% of a sample with around 140,000 distinct CDR3 sequences, under 8.5% of them seen once. The specimen sequenced was PBMCs. These receptors were taken from a human donor in good health (CMV status not recorded). Some clones in this sample may be carry-over from other donors' samples.

The table lists this clonotype with a few counts. This sequence joins TRBV27 and TRBJ1-1; D uncertain. The V gene lost 7 bases and the J gene lost 1 base, with 10 bases spanning the gap. The CDR3 is made up of 13 amino acids. The germline V gene encodes CDR1 MNHEY and CDR2 SMNVEV (reference sequence). The DNA of the CDR3 is TGTGCCAGCAAGAGAGGACGGAACACTGAAGCTTTCTTT. Amino acids: CASKRGRNTEAFF.

Note on this clonotype: A much more abundant neighbour one base away suggests this may be a read error. Since the CDR3 does not end with the conserved phenylalanine or tryptophan, this likely comes from a read error. The chain uses TRBV20-1 and TRBJ1-2, with 9 positions matching TRBD1. CDR1 and CDR2 from the germline V gene are DFQATT and SNEGSKA (reference sequence). Unmatched junction bases numbered 12, after V lost 6 bases and J lost 7 bases. The CDR3 extends over 14 amino acids. The CDR3, as DNA: TGCAGTGCCACACAAGGACAGGGGAAAGGTGGCTACACCTCC. This sequence encodes CSATQGQGKGGYTS.

This clonotype was observed a few times. This chain links TRBV28 with TRBJ1-3; 10 bases are a match to TRBD1. The CDR3 runs to 15 residues. Germline assignment: CDR1 MDHEN and CDR2 SYDVKM. The V gene end was trimmed by 6 bases and the J gene end by 1 base; junction bases not matched to a gene: 3. In DNA, the CDR3 is TGTGCCAGCAGACGACAGGGGGCTTCTGGAAACACCATATATTTT. Its translation: CASRRQGASGNTIYF.

Many counts were recorded for this clonotype. The rearrangement links TRBV19 to TRBJ2-1, with D perhaps given as TRBD1 or TRBD2 (5 bases each). The CDR3 is made up of 15 amino acids. Per germline, CDR1 LNHDA and CDR2 SQIVND (reference sequence). V was clipped by 5 bases and J by 6 bases, with 17 bases between them. The CDR3 region is CASSAGTPKTNEQFF. The CDR3 nucleotides are TGTGCCAGTAGTGCCGGGACCCCCAAGACCAATGAGCAGTTCTTC.

This clonotype was seen repeatedly, ten times or more. V is TRBV7-2 and J is TRBJ2-5; D is undetermined. Germline V CDR1 and CDR2: SGHTA, FQGNSA. Trimming cost V 1 base and J 9 bases, with 9 bases left between them. This CDR3 is 12 amino acids long. The CDR3 coding sequence is TGTGCCAGCAGCTTAGGTGTTCAGTCCCAGTACTTC. As protein: CASSLGVQSQYF.

The chain is built from TRBV12-5 and TRBJ2-5; tentative D call: TRBD2 (5 bases). V was clipped by 8 bases and J by 5 bases, with 18 bases between them. This CDR3 has 14 residues. CDR1 LGHNT and CDR2 FRNRAP come from the germline V gene. The CDR3 reads CASPHGNVGETQYF. DNA of the CDR3: TGTGCTAGTCCCCACGGGAATGTCGGGGAGACCCAGTACTTC.

The chain has TRBV10-3 and TRBJ1-1; D possibly corresponds to TRBD1 (5 bases). Germline values: CDR1 ENHRY, CDR2 SYGVKD. The ends were cut back, 2 bases at V and 1 base at J, with 11 bases in the middle. The CDR3 runs to 15 residues. The CDR3 sequence: CAISEPGGGNTEAFF. CDR3 in DNA: TGTGCCATCAGTGAGCCCGGGGGGGGGAACACTGAAGCTTTCTTT.